A single sample gave rise to the 28 T cell receptor beta chains below, sequenced in a study of T cell responses to AZD1222 COVID-19 vaccine (dated by TCRdb to about 2021). Explained via the paper, the time point label denotes: baseline before first vaccination. The library was generated by the immunoSEQ multiplex PCR assay. TCRdb stores this immuneACCESS table with in-frame sequences only. Part of the clones is absent; in the studies checked, under half of the shortfall reflects unresolved V genes, and no reason is known for the rest. This sample has some 61,000 clones in its table, and roughly 87% of those were observed once. Together, the top ten hold around a sixth of the sample. The source material was peripheral blood, sampled on day 0 of AZD1222 vaccination. The receptors originated from an adult in good health.

The chain joins TRBV5-1 to TRBJ2-7, with 9 positions matching TRBD1. Looked up from germline, CDR1 is SGHRS and CDR2 is YFSETQ. The CDR3 covers 16 residues. V dropped 5 bases and J dropped 3; count of bases not matched to a gene: 12. CDR3 in amino acids: CASRESSGTGLYEQYF. The CDR3 bases are TGCGCCAGCAGAGAGTCCTCCGGGACAGGGCTCTACGAGCAGTACTTC.

The chain links TRBV10-3 to TRBJ1-1; perhaps TRBD1 as D (6 bases). V dropped 5 bases and J dropped 0 bases, with 13 bases sitting between them. Germline-derived CDR1 and CDR2 are ENHRY and SYGVKD. The CDR3 is 15 amino acids. In nucleotides, the CDR3 is TGTGCCATCAGTCCAAGGACAGTGATGAACACTGAAGCTTTCTTT. The encoded protein is CAISPRTVMNTEAFF.

The chain links TRBV18 to TRBJ1-4; 8 positions agree with TRBD1. Trimming took 1 base from V and 0 from J; bases not matched to a gene: 7. Germline loops: CDR1 KGHSH, CDR2 LQKENI. CDR3 length: 18 residues. DNA for the CDR3: TGTGCCAGCTCACCACTTACCGGACAGGGAGCAACTAATGAAAAACTGTTTTTT. Its translation is CASSPLTGQGATNEKLFF. The whole variable domain, filled in from reference TRBV18 and TRBJ1-4, reads NAGVMQNPRHLVRRRGQEARLRCSPMKGHSHVYWYRQLPEEGLKFMVYLQKENIIDESGMPKERFSAEFPKEGPSILRIQQVVRGDSAAYFCASSPLTGQGATNEKLFFGSGTQLSVL.

This clone was recorded once. V gene TRBV6-5 combines with J gene TRBJ1-1; TRBD1 matches 8 bases. Germline CDR1 and CDR2: MNHEY and SVGAGI. With V trimmed by 10 bases and J by 8 bases, 12 bases remained unmatched. The CDR3 contains 13 residues. The CDR3 reads CAISDREGEEAFF. For the CDR3, the DNA is TGTGCCATTTCGGACAGGGAAGGTGAAGAAGCTTTCTTT.

The rearrangement uses TRBV5-4 and TRBJ1-1, with no clear D. The CDR3 is made up of 13 amino acids. The V gene's germline CDR1 is SGHNT and CDR2 YYREEE (reference sequence). V was shortened by 1 base and J by 3 bases, with 7 bases between the two germline ends. The CDR3 reads CASSLRVDTEAFF. The CDR3 nucleotides read TGTGCCAGCAGCTTGCGCGTTGACACTGAAGCTTTCTTT.

The chain carries TRBV7-9 and TRBJ2-7; D is undetermined. Trimming stripped 2 bases from V and 3 bases from J, with 5 bases between. The CDR3 length is 12 residues. The germline V gene has CDR1 SEHNR and CDR2 FQNEAQ (reference sequence). As DNA, the CDR3 is TGTGCCAGCAGCTTAAGCAGCTACGAGCAGTACTTC. It translates to CASSLSSYEQYF. Looking up the rest from reference TRBV7-9 and TRBJ2-7 gives the full variable domain: DTGVSQNPRHKITKRGQNVTFRCDPISEHNRLYWYRQTLGQGPEFLTYFQNEAQLEKSRLLSDRFSAERPKGSFSTLEIQRTEQGDSAMYLCASSLSSYEQYFGPGTRLTVT.

The CDR3 protein is CATSRDRSGANVLTF. DNA for the CDR3: TGTGCCACCAGCAGAGACCGCTCTGGGGCCAACGTCCTGACTTTC. The chain links TRBV15 to TRBJ2-6; D remains unclear. Trimming cost V 0 bases and J 0 bases, with 3 bases left between them. The CDR3 is 15 amino acids. Germline CDR1 LNHNV, CDR2 YYDKDF (reference sequence). Together with reference TRBV15 and TRBJ2-6, the CDR3 gives the full variable domain: DAMVIQNPRYQVTQFGKPVTLSCSQTLNHNVMYWYQQKSSQAPKLLFHYYDKDFNNEADTPDNFQSRRPNTSFCFLDIRSPGLGDTAMYLCATSRDRSGANVLTFGAGSRLTVL.

This clone was counted between two and nine times. Other nucleotide sequences from this sample produce the same CDR3. This chain connects TRBV28 to TRBJ2-4; D is possibly TRBD2 (6 bases). Germline V lookup: CDR1 MDHEN, CDR2 SYDVKM. The CDR3 totals 16 residues. V shed 2 bases and J shed 0 bases, with 11 bases lying between them. CDR3 residues: CASSLPPGRAKNIQYF. The CDR3 DNA follows: TGTGCCAGCAGTTTACCGCCCGGGAGAGCCAAAAACATTCAGTACTTC.

This clone has a handful of counts. The rearrangement joins TRBV2 to TRBJ2-5, with 12 bases lining up with TRBD1. V lost 8 bases, J lost 5 bases, and 9 bases stayed unmatched. CDR1 and CDR2 (germline): SNHLY, FYNNEI. CDR3 size: 15 residues. CDR3: CASLGTGGNMETQYF. The CDR3 DNA follows: TGTGCCAGCCTGGGGACAGGGGGCAACATGGAGACCCAGTACTTC.

The CDR3 here is CASSLGMGAFF. CDR3 nucleotide sequence: TGTGCCAGCAGTTTAGGAATGGGAGCTTTCTTT. J is TRBJ1-1 and V is TRBV12-3 or TRBV12-4; no definite D call. This CDR3 region has 11 residues. V was trimmed by 1 base and J by 10 bases, leaving 7 bases between them.

V and J are TRBV27 and TRBJ2-1, with 7 nucleotides matching TRBD2. Germline lookup yields CDR1 MNHEY and CDR2 SMNVEV (reference sequence). V gave up 6 bases and J gave up 15 bases; unmatched junction bases: 2. This CDR3 contains 9 residues. The DNA for the CDR3 is TGTGCCAGCAGACTAGCGTGGTTCTTC. Its translation: CASRLAWFF.

CDR3 in DNA: TGTGCCTGGACGGGCGTCGGGAATAACTATGGCTACACCTTC. It is translated as CAWTGVGNNYGYTF. The chain couples TRBV30 to TRBJ1-2, with D unresolved. V dropped 4 bases and J dropped 1 base, with 13 bases sitting between them. Germline V gives CDR1 GTSNPN, CDR2 SVGIG (reference sequence). CDR3 length: 14 residues. The full variable domain, completed using reference TRBV30 and TRBJ1-2, is SQTIHQWPATLVQPVGSPLSLECTVEGTSNPNLYWYRQAAGRGLQLLFYSVGIGQISSEVPQNLSASRPQDRQFILSSKKLLLSDSGFYLCAWTGVGNNYGYTFGSGTRLTVV.

The chain is built from TRBV18 and TRBJ2-3, with D uncertain. The V gene lost 3 bases and the J gene lost 0 bases, with 7 bases spanning the gap. The CDR3 extends over 14 amino acids. Germline V gene sequence: CDR1 KGHSH, CDR2 LQKENI. The CDR3 sequence: CASSPPSSTDTQYF. DNA of the CDR3: TGTGCCAGCTCACCCCCTTCTAGCACAGATACGCAGTATTTT.

The chain recombines TRBV5-1 with TRBJ2-1, with 7 bases lining up with TRBD1. Germline V gene data show CDR1 as SGHRS and CDR2 as YFSETQ. V was clipped by 4 bases and J by 3 bases; unmatched bases: 7. CDR3 length: 15 residues. CDR3 amino acids: CASSTRDSLYNEQFF. In DNA, the CDR3 is TGCGCCAGCAGCACCCGGGACAGCCTCTACAATGAGCAGTTCTTC.

A note on this clone: At one end the junction does not follow the germline gene, possibly because of a read error. The rearrangement joins TRBV11-2 to TRBJ2-7, with TRBD1 matching 7 bases. Germline-derived CDR1 and CDR2 are SGHAT and FQNNGV. This CDR3 is built from 14 residues. CDR3 nucleotides: TGTGCCAGCAGCATAGATTGGACAGGTTACGAGCAGTACTTC. Amino acids: CASSIDWTGYEQYF.

The V gene is TRBV6-1, the J gene TRBJ2-5, with D possibly being TRBD1 (6 bases). Trimming pared 3 bases from V and 0 bases from J, leaving 20 bases between. The CDR3 extends over 18 amino acids. CDR1 and CDR2 from the germline V gene are MNHNS and SASEGT. CDR3 region: CASSEFGPRGEYQETQYF. The CDR3 DNA reads TGTGCCAGCAGTGAGTTCGGCCCCAGGGGCGAGTACCAAGAGACCCAGTACTTC.

The CDR3: CASSDRRGANIQYF. The CDR3, as DNA: TGTGCCAGCAGTGACAGGAGAGGGGCAAACATTCAGTACTTC. The chain combines TRBV2 with TRBJ2-4; perhaps D is TRBD1 or TRBD2 (5 bases each). The CDR3 is 14 residues long. CDR1 is SNHLY and CDR2 is FYNNEI in the germline V gene. The V and J ends lost 3 bases and 6 bases respectively, with 12 bases between them.

This clone came up a few times. This sequence joins TRBV4-3 and TRBJ2-3; 10 bases map to TRBD2. The CDR3 consists of 15 residues. Germline CDR1 reads LGHNA; CDR2 reads YSLEER. V dropped 2 bases and J dropped 1; count of bases not matched to a gene: 0. DNA of the CDR3: TGCGCCAGCAGCCAACTAGCGGGGGGCACAGATACGCAGTATTTT. As protein: CASSQLAGGTDTQYF.

This chain links TRBV5-4 with TRBJ2-2; 7 bases line up with TRBD2. The CDR3 runs 14 residues. Trimming took 4 bases from V and 3 from J; bases not matched to a gene: 3. CDR1 and CDR2 from the germline V gene are SGHNT and YYREEE (reference sequence). The CDR3 here is CASSPGLDTGELFF. Written as DNA, the CDR3 is TGTGCCAGCAGCCCTGGACTAGACACCGGGGAGCTGTTTTTT.

The rearrangement uses TRBV6-2 or TRBV6-3 and TRBJ1-5; no clear D. The CDR3 is 14 residues long. From germline, CDR1 is MNHEY and CDR2 SVGEGT. Trimming stripped 0 bases from V and 11 bases from J, with 14 bases between. The CDR3 region is CASSYSSGFRTQHF. The CDR3 DNA reads as TGTGCCAGCAGTTACTCGTCGGGGTTTCGGACCCAGCATTTT.

The J gene is TRBJ1-3, the V gene TRBV4-2; no clear D. This CDR3 contains 16 residues. The germline V gene has CDR1 LGHNA and CDR2 YNFKEQ. The V end lost 4 bases, the J end lost 2 bases, and 15 bases lay between the germline ends. In DNA form, the CDR3 reads TGTGCCAGCAGCCCGGAGTCTTTTGGAGCTGGAAACACCATATATTTT. Protein product: CASSPESFGAGNTIYF.

The rearrangement uses TRBV9 and TRBJ2-5; 13 bases line up with TRBD2. Germline values: CDR1 SGDLS, CDR2 YYNGEE. CDR3 length: 17 amino acids. Losses at the gene ends were 4 bases for V and 5 bases for J; bases not matched to a gene: 11. CDR3 nucleotide sequence: TGTGCCAGCAGCCTCTCCGGACTAGCGGGAGAGGGGGAGACCCAGTACTTC. This sequence encodes CASSLSGLAGEGETQYF.

This clone was seen just once. This chain connects TRBV28 to TRBJ2-4, with 8 nucleotides matching TRBD2. The J segment lost 7 bases and the V segment lost 2 bases, leaving 10 bases of the junction unmatched. The CDR3 spans 16 residues. Looked up from germline, CDR1 is MDHEN and CDR2 is SYDVKM. The CDR3 coding sequence is TGTGCCAGCAGTTTACCTCCCGGGAGGGCCTGGAACATTCAGTACTTC. The encoded protein is CASSLPPGRAWNIQYF. Full variable domain (missing parts from reference TRBV28 and TRBJ2-4): DVKVTQSSRYLVKRTGEKVFLECVQDMDHENMFWYRQDPGLGLRLIYFSYDVKMKEKGDIPEGYSVSREKKERFSLILESASTNQTSMYLCASSLPPGRAWNIQYFGAGTRLSVL.

A word on this clone: Germline is not matched at one junction end, which may reflect a read error. V and J are TRBV11-2 and TRBJ2-1, with 8 bases identical to TRBD2. Per germline, CDR1 SGHAT and CDR2 FQNNGV. There are 13 residues in the CDR3. CDR3 DNA: TGTGCCAGCAGCTTTATGAGCGGGAGCTGGGTGCTCTTC. This encodes CASSFMSGSWVLF.

The gene calls are TRBV4-1 and TRBJ1-4; D may be TRBD1 (6 bases). The V and J ends lost 1 base and 0 bases respectively, with 15 bases between them. CDR1 MGHRA and CDR2 YSYEKL come from the germline V gene. The CDR3 sequence is 18 residues long. CDR3 protein: CASSQGSTGAPTNEKLFF. CDR3 DNA sequence: TGCGCCAGCAGCCAAGGCTCGACGGGGGCACCAACTAATGAAAAACTGTTTTTT.

The gene calls are TRBV6-2 or TRBV6-3 and TRBJ1-2, with D uncertain. The germline CDR1 and CDR2 sequences are MNHEY and SVGEGT. CDR3 size: 14 residues. With 2 bases removed from V and 4 bases from J, the gap between germline ends came to 11 bases. DNA for the CDR3: TGTGCCAGCAGTTACGTGGAGGAACGCTATGGCTACACCTTC. This codes for CASSYVEERYGYTF.

Comment on this clone: As the CDR3 is not closed by the conserved phenylalanine or tryptophan, this likely results from a read error. The DNA is left out, because the CDR3 cannot be placed on it with certainty; the CDR3 is given as TCRdb lists it. The chain carries TRBV5-1 and TRBJ1-1. The CDR3 numbers 14 amino acids, ends counted. Per the germline V gene, CDR1 is SGHRS and CDR2 is YFSETQ. The CDR3 loop is CASSSSGGSPHGGL.

This clone ranks as medium-sized. The chain carries TRBV12-3 or TRBV12-4 and TRBJ1-6; D is unresolved. The CDR3 runs 13 residues. Trimming left V 6 bases short and J 5 bases short, with 8 bases between. As DNA, the CDR3 is TGTGCCAGCAGCCCCGGGAATAATTCACCCCTCCACTTT. Its translation: CASSPGNNSPLHF.